The source of this TCR beta chain is a study of blood T cell repertoires in COVID-19. As for the study in general: Sites across the United States, Italy and Spain contributed samples from acute and convalescent COVID-19. PBMCs, B-cell-depleted T cells, or T cells were the source of the cDNA or gDNA that made up the material.

Trimming removed 0 bases from V and 0 bases from J; junction bases left unmatched: 1. The germline CDR1 and CDR2 sequences are MNHEY and SVGEGT. This CDR3 region has 18 residues. Per the original methods: Cell counts per sample came from amplifying reference gene primers. Libraries were prepared by immunoSEQ multiplex PCR; TCRdb keeps only in-frame clonotypes and omits some of them. V and J calls and clone size are those listed in that table; D and trimming were worked out from the DNA. Here the sample spans 380,000 or so clones, 80% to 90% being singletons. The sample consisted of peripheral blood. The genes are TRBV6-2 or TRBV6-3 and TRBJ2-2; 13 bases are a match to TRBD2. This clonotype was sampled from a man aged 40-49 years with acute or convalescent COVID-19. The DNA of the CDR3 is TGTGCCAGCAGTTACTCGACTAGCGGGGGGCCGAACACCGGGGAGCTGTTTTTT. This encodes CASSYSTSGGPNTGELFF.